This T cell receptor beta chain was recovered during a study of blood T cell repertoires in COVID-19. Study-level information: Collection of acute and convalescent COVID-19 samples took place in the United States, Italy and Spain. T cells, B-cell-depleted T cells, or PBMCs provided the cDNA or gDNA that served as material.

The assay was immunoSEQ multiplex PCR, and TCRdb's table has in-frame clones only and misses some. The sample has about 300,000 clones; around 89% are singletons. The CDR3 length is 14 residues. Germline loops: CDR1 MDHEN, CDR2 SYDVKM. V dropped 9 bases and J dropped 1; count of bases not matched to a gene: 8. V usage is TRBV28 and J usage is TRBJ1-1, with TRBD1 identical over 7 bases. Sequenced input: peripheral blood. The receptor was derived from a woman aged 25 to 39 who had recovered from COVID-19. This CDR3 is CASHTGAGNTEAFF. The CDR3 DNA sequence: TGTGCCAGTCACACAGGGGCTGGGAACACTGAAGCTTTCTTT.